Listed here are 10 T cell receptor beta chains from one sample, sequenced in a study of neurological immune-mediated disorders. MiXCR, run by TCRdb on the 5' RACE reads, gives a single entry per CDR3 protein. The sample has 90,000 to 150,000 distinct CDR3 sequences, roughly 3.2% seen once. The source material was PBMCs. All receptors come from a woman in her twenties or thirties with multiple sclerosis.

Ten or more counts support this clonotype. V and J are TRBV5-1 and TRBJ2-3; D call uncertain. The CDR3 covers 14 residues. The V and J ends lost 4 bases and 6 bases respectively, with 15 bases between them. Germline CDR1 and CDR2: SGHRS and YFSETQ. The CDR3 DNA sequence: TGCGCCAGCAGCGAAGACATGGTCCCCGATACGCAGTATTTT. Translated: CASSEDMVPDTQYF.

This clonotype was observed a handful of times. The chain has TRBV20-1 and TRBJ2-1, with unresolved D. The CDR3 runs to 15 residues. V lost 3 bases and J lost 0, with 12 bases in between. CDR1 and CDR2 (germline): DFQATT, SNEGSKA (reference sequence). The CDR3 protein is CSASRLTGSYNEQFF. The CDR3 nucleotides are TGCAGTGCTAGCAGGCTAACTGGCTCCTACAATGAGCAGTTCTTC.

This clonotype has at least ten counts. The chain has TRBV7-2 and TRBJ2-3; 8 positions agree with TRBD2. CDR1 is SGHTA, CDR2 FQGNSA, per germline. This CDR3 is built from 15 residues. V lost 1 base, J lost 3 bases, and 3 bases stayed unmatched. The CDR3: CASSLVGRATDTQYF. The CDR3 DNA is TGTGCCAGCAGCTTAGTCGGGAGGGCTACAGATACGCAGTATTTT. Complete variable domain (other parts from reference TRBV7-2 and TRBJ2-3): GAGVSQSPSNKVTEKGKDVELRCDPISGHTALYWYRQSLGQGLEFLIYFQGNSAPDKSGLPSDRFSAERTGGSVSTLTIQRTQQEDSAVYLCASSLVGRATDTQYFGPGTRLTVL.

This clonotype came up many times. V and J are TRBV20-1 and TRBJ2-1; D may be TRBD2 (5 bases). Trimming shortened V by 7 bases and J by 7 bases, and 11 bases separated the two germline ends. The CDR3 is made up of 11 amino acids. Germline CDR1 reads DFQATT; CDR2 reads SNEGSKA (reference sequence). CDR3 nucleotides: TGCAGTGGACTGGACTTTAATGAGCAGTTCTTC. This codes for CSGLDFNEQFF.

The chain has TRBV6-1 and TRBJ2-3, with D perhaps TRBD2 (5 bases). The CDR3 is 15 amino acids. V gave up 0 bases and J gave up 1 base, with 8 bases separating them. Germline CDR1 and CDR2: MNHNS and SASEGT. The CDR3 reads CASSEARAGTDTQYF. CDR3 in DNA: TGTGCCAGCAGTGAAGCGAGGGCGGGCACAGATACGCAGTATTTT.

The sample holds many counts of this clonotype. The chain uses TRBV7-9 and TRBJ2-6; unclear D gene. V lost 0 bases and J lost 1, with 4 bases in between. Germline V gives CDR1 SEHNR, CDR2 FQNEAQ (reference sequence). The CDR3 sequence is 15 residues long. The CDR3, as DNA: TGTGCCAGCAGCTTAGCCGAATCTGGGGCCAACGTCCTGACTTTC. It codes for CASSLAESGANVLTF.

On this clonotype: A clone one base away is much larger, so this may be a read error. This CDR3 reads CASSQGRDQHQHF. The CDR3 nucleotides are TGCGCCAGCAGCCAAGGCAGAGATCAGCACCAGCATTTT. This chain joins TRBV4-1 and TRBJ1-5; D call uncertain. Germline V gives CDR1 MGHRA, CDR2 YSYEKL. The CDR3 is 13 residues long.

This sequence joins TRBV20-1 and TRBJ2-1, with 8 bases aligning to TRBD2. The CDR3 extends over 15 amino acids. The germline V gene has CDR1 DFQATT and CDR2 SNEGSKA (reference sequence). V gave up 3 bases and J gave up 6 bases; unmatched junction bases: 10. CDR3 coding DNA: TGCAGTGCTAGGGGACTAGTGGGCCAAATCAATGAGCAGTTCTTC. Protein: CSARGLVGQINEQFF.

This clonotype came up many times. V is TRBV6-1 and J is TRBJ1-2; 7 nucleotides align to TRBD1. With 1 base clipped from V and 4 bases from J, the junction kept 6 bases outside the gene matches. The CDR3 sequence is 15 residues long. Germline V CDR1 and CDR2: MNHNS, SASEGT. CDR3 amino acids: CASSEGGGAGYGYTF. In DNA, the CDR3 is TGTGCCAGCAGTGAAGGAGGGGGCGCTGGCTATGGCTACACCTTC.

The V call is TRBV11-2, the J call TRBJ2-3, with 7 bases lining up with TRBD2. The CDR3 runs to 16 residues. J lost 7 bases, V lost 5 bases, and 15 bases had no gene match. Germline CDR1 and CDR2: SGHAT and FQNNGV. CDR3 coding DNA: TGTGCCAGCAGCCCCTTCCCCGGCGGGAGTATAAATACGCAGTATTTT. It is translated as CASSPFPGGSINTQYF.